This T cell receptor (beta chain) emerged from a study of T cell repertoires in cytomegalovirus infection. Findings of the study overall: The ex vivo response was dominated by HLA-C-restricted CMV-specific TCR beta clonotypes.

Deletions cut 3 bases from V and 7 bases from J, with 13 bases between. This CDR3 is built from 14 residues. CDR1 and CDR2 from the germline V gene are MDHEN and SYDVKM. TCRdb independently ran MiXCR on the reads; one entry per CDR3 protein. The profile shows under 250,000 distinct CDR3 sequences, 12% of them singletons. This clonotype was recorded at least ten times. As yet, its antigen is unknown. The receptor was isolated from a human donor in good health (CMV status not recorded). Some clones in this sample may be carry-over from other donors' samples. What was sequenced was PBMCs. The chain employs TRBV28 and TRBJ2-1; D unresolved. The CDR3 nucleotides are TGTGCCAGCAGTTTCACGGGTCCGAAGAATGAGCAGTTCTTC. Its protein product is CASSFTGPKNEQFF. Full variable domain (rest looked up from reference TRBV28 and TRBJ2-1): DVKVTQSSRYLVKRTGEKVFLECVQDMDHENMFWYRQDPGLGLRLIYFSYDVKMKEKGDIPEGYSVSREKKERFSLILESASTNQTSMYLCASSFTGPKNEQFFGPGTRLTVL.